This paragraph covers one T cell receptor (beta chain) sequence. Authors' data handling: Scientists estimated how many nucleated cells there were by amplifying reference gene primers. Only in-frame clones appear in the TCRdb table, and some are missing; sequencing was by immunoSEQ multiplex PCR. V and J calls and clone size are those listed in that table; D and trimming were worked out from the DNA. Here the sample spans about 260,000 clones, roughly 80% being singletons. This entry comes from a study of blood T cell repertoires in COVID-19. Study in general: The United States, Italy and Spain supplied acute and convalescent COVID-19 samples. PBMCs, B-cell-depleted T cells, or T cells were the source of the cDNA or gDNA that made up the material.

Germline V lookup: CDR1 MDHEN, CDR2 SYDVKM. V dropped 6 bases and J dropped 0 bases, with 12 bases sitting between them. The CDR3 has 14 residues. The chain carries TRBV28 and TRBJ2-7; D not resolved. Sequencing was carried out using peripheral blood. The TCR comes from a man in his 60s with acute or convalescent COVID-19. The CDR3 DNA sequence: TGTGCCAGCAGCCAATTAACGAGCTCCTACGAGCAGTACTTC. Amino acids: CASSQLTSSYEQYF.